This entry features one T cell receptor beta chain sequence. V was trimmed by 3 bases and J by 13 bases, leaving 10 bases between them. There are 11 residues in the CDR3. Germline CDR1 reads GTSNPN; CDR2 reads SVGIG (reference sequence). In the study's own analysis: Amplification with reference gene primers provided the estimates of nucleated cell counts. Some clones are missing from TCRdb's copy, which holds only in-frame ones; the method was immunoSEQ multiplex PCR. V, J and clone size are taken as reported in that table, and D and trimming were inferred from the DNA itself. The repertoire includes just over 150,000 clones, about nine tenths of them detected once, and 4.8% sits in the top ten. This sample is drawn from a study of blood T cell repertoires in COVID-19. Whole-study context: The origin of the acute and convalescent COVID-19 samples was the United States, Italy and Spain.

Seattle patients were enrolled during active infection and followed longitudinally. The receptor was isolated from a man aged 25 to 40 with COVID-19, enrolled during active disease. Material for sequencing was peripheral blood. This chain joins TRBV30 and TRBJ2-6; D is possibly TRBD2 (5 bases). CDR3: CAWRSSGVLTF. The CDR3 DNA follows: TGTGCCTGGAGATCTTCGGGGGTCCTGACTTTC.